The clone carrying this T cell receptor (beta chain) has ten or more counts. The V end was cut by 3 bases, the J end by 3 bases, with 15 bases between. The CDR3 totals 16 residues. Germline CDR1 LGHDT, CDR2 YNNKEL (reference sequence). Amplification targeted TCR beta CDR3 regions from RNA transcripts. The HTBI set primed first-round TCR CDR3 RT-PCR. One entry per CDR3 protein, called by TCRdb with MiXCR from the multiplex PCR reads. The sample carries a few hundred thousand distinct CDR3 sequences, about 15% recorded once. Isolation of PBMCs was performed on around 9.7 ml fresh peripheral blood. This entry is derived from a study of T cells in Graves' hyperthyroidism and ophthalmopathy.

The clonotype comes from a woman in her forties or fifties with Graves' hyperthyroidism. The sequenced sample was blood. The J gene is TRBJ1-5, the V gene TRBV3-1; no firm D call. The CDR3 coding sequence is TGTGCCAGCAGCCATCGATTCTACAGAGACAATCAGCCCCAGCATTTT. Translation gives CASSHRFYRDNQPQHF.